Listed here are 20 T cell receptor beta chains from one sample, sequenced in a study of blood T cell repertoires in COVID-19. Only in-frame clones appear in the TCRdb table, and some are missing; sequencing was by immunoSEQ multiplex PCR. Of 250,000 to 300,000 clones in the sample, about 89% were seen once. The specimen sequenced was peripheral blood. The source of these receptors is a woman aged 60-70 years with acute or convalescent COVID-19.

This clone was seen once. The chain uses TRBV5-6 and TRBJ1-4; D remains unclear. Germline assignment: CDR1 SGHDT and CDR2 YYEEEE. The CDR3 covers 18 residues. V lost 2 bases and J 6 bases, leaving 23 bases between the germline ends. CDR3 in DNA: TGTGCCAGCAGCTTTGGATTGGCGCCCAGGTCGGAGGATGAAAAACTGTTTTTT. Translating gives CASSFGLAPRSEDEKLFF.

This clone has only a few counts. The chain links TRBV7-3 to TRBJ2-7; 8 bases agree with TRBD1. Unmatched junction bases numbered 6, after V lost 5 bases and J lost 6 bases. The germline CDR1 and CDR2 sequences are SGHTA and FQGTGA. The CDR3 length is 13 residues. CDR3 in DNA: TGTGCCAGCAGCCAGGGGGCTCTTAGCGAGCAGTACTTC. It codes for CASSQGALSEQYF.

The chain couples TRBV27 to TRBJ2-7; 11 bases map to TRBD2. The V segment lost 5 bases and the J segment 3 bases; nucleotides outside the gene matches: 12. The CDR3 has 17 amino acids. Germline values: CDR1 MNHEY, CDR2 SMNVEV (reference sequence). In DNA, the CDR3 is TGTGCCAGCAGTCAAGGACTAGCGGGCCCCAGGATCTACGAGCAGTACTTC. It is translated as CASSQGLAGPRIYEQYF.

The chain couples TRBV6-6 to TRBJ2-7, with D perhaps matching TRBD2 (7 bases). V gave up 5 bases and J gave up 6 bases, with 20 bases separating them. The CDR3 runs 15 residues. Germline V gene sequence: CDR1 MNHNY, CDR2 SVGAGI (reference sequence). The CDR3 coding sequence is TGTGCCAGCAGTCCGATAGGGGCGGGGGCAGGCGAGCAGTACTTC. It is translated as CASSPIGAGAGEQYF.

The rearrangement links TRBV13 to TRBJ1-3; 9 bases map to TRBD1. V was pared by 3 bases and J by 3 bases, with 12 bases of the junction left unmatched. This CDR3 has 18 amino acids. Germline-derived CDR1 and CDR2 are PRHDT and FYEKMQ (reference sequence). CDR3 nucleotide sequence: TGTGCCAGCAGCTTGGCGCGTTGGAAGGACAGGGGTGGAAACACCATATATTTT. It codes for CASSLARWKDRGGNTIYF.

The J gene is TRBJ1-1, the V gene TRBV4-1; weak D call: TRBD1 (5 bases). Per germline, CDR1 MGHRA and CDR2 YSYEKL. Trimming stripped 1 base from V and 0 bases from J, with 12 bases between. This CDR3 comprises 16 residues. The CDR3 loop is CASSQALDNMNTEAFF. CDR3 in DNA: TGCGCCAGCAGCCAAGCCTTGGACAATATGAACACTGAAGCTTTCTTT.

The chain joins TRBV7-8 to TRBJ1-2; 7 bases are shared with TRBD1. The CDR3 spans 14 residues. The germline V gene has CDR1 SGHVS and CDR2 FQNEAQ. Trimming took 5 bases from V and 7 from J; bases not matched to a gene: 10. CDR3 protein: CASSRDREQTGYTF. CDR3 in DNA: TGTGCCAGCAGCAGAGACAGGGAACAAACTGGCTACACCTTC.

The chain is built from TRBV28 and TRBJ2-5; a possible D gene is TRBD2 (5 bases). The CDR3 covers 16 residues. Per germline, CDR1 MDHEN and CDR2 SYDVKM. V was shortened by 3 bases and J by 9 bases, with 23 bases between the two germline ends. CDR3 nucleotide sequence: TGTGCCAGCAGTTTCCGTACACACGGGATGGGTGTGGCCCAGTACTTC. Its protein is CASSFRTHGMGVAQYF.

The chain couples TRBV28 to TRBJ1-2, with D possibly TRBD1 on 5 matching bases. Germline V gives CDR1 MDHEN, CDR2 SYDVKM. V gave up 1 base and J gave up 3 bases, with 24 bases separating them. CDR3 size: 19 residues. CDR3 DNA: TGTGCCAGCAGTTTATTCCCCGGGCAGGGCCATGGTACGGACTATGGCTACACCTTC. Protein product: CASSLFPGQGHGTDYGYTF.

The J gene is TRBJ1-5, the V gene TRBV7-9; possible D gene TRBD1, 5 bases. The CDR3 extends over 15 amino acids. Trimming cost V 4 bases and J 2 bases, with 12 bases left between them. From germline, CDR1 is SEHNR and CDR2 FQNEAQ (reference sequence). The DNA of the CDR3 is TGTGCCAGCAGCTCCCAGCAGGGTCGCAATCAGCCCCAGCATTTT. Its protein product is CASSSQQGRNQPQHF.

The chain links TRBV19 to TRBJ1-5, with D hard to call. V lost 7 bases to trimming and J lost 0 bases, with 10 bases between them. CDR1 and CDR2 from the germline V gene are LNHDA and SQIVND (reference sequence). The CDR3 runs to 14 residues. In DNA form, the CDR3 reads TGTGCCAGTACCCGATCGGGTAGCAATCAGCCCCAGCATTTT. Residues: CASTRSGSNQPQHF.

This chain uses TRBV5-4 with TRBJ1-4, with a possible D match to TRBD1 (5 bases). The CDR3 length is 14 residues. Trimming left V 3 bases short and J 8 bases short, with 14 bases between. Per the germline V gene, CDR1 is SGHNT and CDR2 is YYREEE (reference sequence). The DNA of the CDR3 is TGTGCCAGCAGCTCAGACAGTACCCGGGAAAAACTGTTTTTT. It translates to CASSSDSTREKLFF.

This sequence joins TRBV5-4 and TRBJ2-1, with D possibly TRBD2 on 7 matching bases. The ends were cut back, 4 bases at V and 3 bases at J, with 17 bases in the middle. This CDR3 region has 16 residues. Germline V lookup: CDR1 SGHNT, CDR2 YYREEE (reference sequence). The CDR3 here is CASSGGGLADYNEQFF. The CDR3 nucleotides are TGTGCCAGCAGCGGGGGGGGGCTAGCGGACTACAATGAGCAGTTCTTC.

V usage is TRBV6-5 and J usage is TRBJ2-7; TRBD2 aligns across 9 bases. V was clipped by 6 bases and J by 0 bases; unmatched bases: 6. The CDR3 runs to 15 residues. The V gene's germline CDR1 is MNHEY and CDR2 SVGAGI. CDR3 sequence reads: CASSPSGGSSYEQYF. The CDR3 region has the DNA TGTGCCAGCAGCCCGAGCGGGGGGAGCTCCTACGAGCAGTACTTC.

This clone has a handful of counts. The gene calls are TRBV11-2 and TRBJ1-1, with D perhaps TRBD1 (6 bases). Germline V gives CDR1 SGHAT, CDR2 FQNNGV. This CDR3 contains 14 residues. Trimming took 2 bases from V and 5 from J, leaving 12 bases between them. CDR3 bases: TGTGCCAGCAGCTTAAAACAGGGCAAAACTGAAGCTTTCTTT. Encoded protein: CASSLKQGKTEAFF.

This clone was seen once. The chain combines TRBV5-4 with TRBJ1-2; D uncertain. From germline, CDR1 is SGHNT and CDR2 YYREEE (reference sequence). The CDR3 extends over 16 amino acids. V was cut by 0 bases and J by 3 bases, with 15 bases left in between. The CDR3 nucleotides read TGTGCCAGCAGCTTGGCCTTGCAGGCGGACTACTATGGCTACACCTTC. Translating gives CASSLALQADYYGYTF. The full variable domain, completed using reference TRBV5-4 and TRBJ1-2, is ETGVTQSPTHLIKTRGQQVTLRCSSQSGHNTVSWYQQALGQGPQFIFQYYREEENGRGNFPPRFSGLQFPNYSSELNVNALELDDSALYLCASSLALQADYYGYTFGSGTRLTVV.

The J gene is TRBJ2-2, the V gene TRBV5-4; TRBD2 aligns across 8 bases. Germline values: CDR1 SGHNT, CDR2 YYREEE (reference sequence). Germline trimming cut 3 bases from V and 0 bases from J; bases unmatched to any gene: 4. The CDR3 is 16 residues long. The CDR3 sequence: CASSWDSGANTGELFF. The CDR3 DNA reads TGTGCCAGCAGCTGGGATAGCGGGGCGAACACCGGGGAGCTGTTTTTT.

This rearrangement joins TRBV4-3 to TRBJ2-2; 11 positions agree with TRBD2. CDR1 and CDR2 from the germline V gene are LGHNA and YSLEER. V lost 1 base, J lost 0 bases, and 7 bases stayed unmatched. The CDR3 extends over 19 amino acids. The CDR3 sequence: CASSQGLLAGATNTGELFF. DNA of the CDR3: TGCGCCAGCAGCCAAGGATTACTAGCGGGAGCTACGAACACCGGGGAGCTGTTTTTT.

The count of this clone is one. V usage is TRBV2 and J usage is TRBJ2-7; 8 bases map to TRBD1. The CDR3 runs to 13 residues. Germline V gives CDR1 SNHLY, CDR2 FYNNEI. Trimming at V came to 7 bases and at J to 2 bases, leaving 4 bases not matched to a gene. The CDR3 coding sequence is TGTGCCAGCACTGGGACAGGACCCTACGAGCAGTACTTC. Protein: CASTGTGPYEQYF.

This clone was counted once. This sequence joins TRBV2 and TRBJ1-5; D possibly corresponds to TRBD1 (5 bases). V was shortened by 5 bases and J by 7 bases, with 9 bases between the two germline ends. Germline V gene data show CDR1 as SNHLY and CDR2 as FYNNEI. The CDR3 length is 12 residues. Written as DNA, the CDR3 is TGTGCCAGCAGTTGGGACTACCAGCCCCAGCATTTT. This encodes CASSWDYQPQHF. Combining the CDR3 with reference TRBV2 and TRBJ1-5 gives the whole variable domain EPEVTQTPSHQVTQMGQEVILRCVPISNHLYFYWYRQILGQKVEFLVSFYNNEISEKSEIFDDQFSVERPDGSNFTLKIRSTKLEDSAMYFCASSWDYQPQHFGDGTRLSIL.